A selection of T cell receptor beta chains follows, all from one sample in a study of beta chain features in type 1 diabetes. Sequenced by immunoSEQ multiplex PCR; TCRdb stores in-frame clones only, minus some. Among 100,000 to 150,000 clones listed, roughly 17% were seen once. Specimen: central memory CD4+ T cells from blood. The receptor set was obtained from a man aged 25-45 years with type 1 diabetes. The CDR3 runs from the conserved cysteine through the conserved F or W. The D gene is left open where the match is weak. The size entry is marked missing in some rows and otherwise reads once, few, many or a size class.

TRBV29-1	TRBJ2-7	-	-	CSVVTEPYEQYF	TGCAGCGTTGTGACAGAACCCTACGAGCAGTACTTC
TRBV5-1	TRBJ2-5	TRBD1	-	CASSSGTANYLPYF	TGCGCCAGCAGCTCCGGGACAGCGAACTACCTTCCGTACTTC
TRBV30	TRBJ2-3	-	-	CAWSGRLGATQYF	TGTGCCTGGAGTGGTCGCCTCGGAGCTACGCAGTATTTT
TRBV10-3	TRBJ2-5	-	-	CAIGTLVRETQYF	TGTGCCATCGGTACCTTGGTGAGAGAGACCCAGTACTTC
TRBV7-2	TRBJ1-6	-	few	CASSLHDPTESALHF	TGTGCCAGCAGCTTGCACGATCCGACAGAGTCGGCCCTCCACTTT
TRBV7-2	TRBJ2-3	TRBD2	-	CASSLGLAGGLSTDTQYF	TGTGCCAGCAGCTTAGGGCTAGCGGGGGGTCTCAGCACAGATACGCAGTATTTT
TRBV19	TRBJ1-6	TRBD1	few	CASSIGTGAGSPLHF	TGTGCCAGTAGTATTGGGACAGGGGCAGGTTCACCCCTCCACTTT
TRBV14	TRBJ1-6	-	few	CASSQVGTLHF	TGTGCCAGCAGCCAAGTGGGAACCCTCCACTTT
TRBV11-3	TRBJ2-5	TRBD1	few	CASSPTGTEGETQYF	TGTGCCAGCAGCCCAACCGGGACAGAGGGAGAGACCCAGTACTTC
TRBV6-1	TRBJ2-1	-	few	CASSANFAGSGYYNEQFF	TGTGCCAGCAGTGCGAATTTCGCCGGGAGCGGGTACTACAATGAGCAGTTCTTC
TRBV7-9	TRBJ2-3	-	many	CASSFGTSTDTQYF	TGTGCCAGCAGCTTCGGGACTAGCACAGATACGCAGTATTTT
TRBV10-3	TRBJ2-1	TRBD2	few	CAIGTSPYNEQFF	TGTGCCATAGGGACTAGCCCCTACAATGAGCAGTTCTTC
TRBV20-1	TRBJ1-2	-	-	CSAATGQGYTF	TGCAGTGCAGCGACAGGCCAAGGCTACACCTTC
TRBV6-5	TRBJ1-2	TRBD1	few	CASRDPTGAYGYTF	TGTGCCAGCAGGGATCCGACAGGGGCCTATGGCTACACCTTC
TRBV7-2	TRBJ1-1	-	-	CASSRPDRQDTEAFF	TGTGCCAGCAGTCGACCGGACAGACAGGACACTGAAGCTTTCTTT
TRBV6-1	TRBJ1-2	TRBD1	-	CASSAADRGVNYGYTF	TGTGCCAGCAGTGCCGCCGACAGGGGCGTTAACTATGGCTACACCTTC
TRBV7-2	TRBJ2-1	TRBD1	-	CASSFRQGTYNEQFF	TGTGCCAGCAGCTTCAGACAGGGGACCTACAATGAGCAGTTCTTC
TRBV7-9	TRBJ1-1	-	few	CASSLAAGRDEAFF	TGTGCCAGCAGCTTAGCGGCAGGGAGAGATGAAGCTTTCTTT
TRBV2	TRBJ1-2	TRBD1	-	CASSPRQGSYGYTF	TGTGCCAGCAGTCCTCGACAGGGCTCCTATGGCTACACCTTC
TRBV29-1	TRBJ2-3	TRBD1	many	CSVEDRGRLIDTQYF	TGCAGCGTTGAAGACAGGGGGCGTTTAATTGATACGCAGTATTTT
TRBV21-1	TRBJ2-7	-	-	CASLGRWDPEQYF	TGTGCCAGCCTCGGACGGTGGGACCCCGAGCAGTACTTC
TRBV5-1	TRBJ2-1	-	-	CASSPRGDEQFF	TGCGCCAGCAGTCCCCGAGGCGATGAGCAGTTCTTC
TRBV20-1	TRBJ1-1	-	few	CSANTAGEAFF	TGCAGTGCCAATACCGCGGGAGAAGCTTTCTTT
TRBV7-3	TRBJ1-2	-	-	CASSLTIGAGGYTF	TGTGCCAGCAGCTTAACGATAGGCGCGGGCGGCTACACCTTC
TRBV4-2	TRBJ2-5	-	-	CASSQGNGRGVGETQYF	TGTGCCAGCAGCCAAGGGAATGGGCGGGGAGTTGGAGAGACCCAGTACTTC
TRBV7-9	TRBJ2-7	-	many	CASSRGGTVRTYEQYF	TGTGCCAGCAGCAGAGGTGGGACCGTCCGAACCTACGAGCAGTACTTC
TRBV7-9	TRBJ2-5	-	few	CASSPRAGQETQYF	TGTGCCAGCAGCCCCCGCGCCGGGCAAGAGACCCAGTACTTC
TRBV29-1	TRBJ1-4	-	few	CGAGRDNEKLFF	TGCGGGGCTGGACGTGATAATGAAAAACTGTTTTTT
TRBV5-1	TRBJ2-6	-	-	CASSLAVSGANVLTF	TGCGCCAGCAGCTTGGCTGTTTCTGGGGCCAACGTCCTGACTTTC
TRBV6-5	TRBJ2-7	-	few	CASSYDGLAYEQYF	TGTGCCAGCAGTTACGATGGGCTAGCCTACGAGCAGTACTTC
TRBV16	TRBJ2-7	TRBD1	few	CASSQSNHRAGGYEQYF	TGTGCCAGCAGCCAATCAAATCACAGGGCAGGGGGCTACGAGCAGTACTTC
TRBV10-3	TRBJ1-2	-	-	CAISESDSYNYGYTF	TGTGCCATCAGTGAGTCCGACAGCTACAACTATGGCTACACCTTC
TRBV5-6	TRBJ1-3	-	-	CASSLALSGNTIYF	TGTGCCAGCAGCTTGGCACTATCTGGAAACACCATATATTTT
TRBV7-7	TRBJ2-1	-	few	CASSLADRNEQFF	TGTGCTAGCAGCTTAGCCGACAGAAATGAGCAGTTCTTC
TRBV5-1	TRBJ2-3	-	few	CASSSMTPAGDTQYF	TGCGCCAGCAGCTCAATGACTCCCGCAGGAGATACGCAGTATTTT
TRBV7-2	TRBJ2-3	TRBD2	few	CASSLAQGTTQESTQYF	TGTGCCAGCAGCTTAGCGCAAGGGACTACCCAGGAGAGTACGCAGTATTTT
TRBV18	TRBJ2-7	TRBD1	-	CASSVTPGQGDEQYF	TGTGCCAGCTCAGTAACACCGGGACAGGGGGACGAGCAGTACTTC
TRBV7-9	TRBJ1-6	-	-	CASGEGNSPLHF	TGTGCCAGCGGGGAGGGGAATTCACCCCTCCACTTT
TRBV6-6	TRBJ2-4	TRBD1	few	CASTNRGQAKNIQYF	TGTGCCAGCACGAACAGGGGGCAAGCCAAAAACATTCAGTACTTC
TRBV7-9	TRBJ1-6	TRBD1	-	CASRRTGMNSPLHF	TGTGCCAGCAGGAGGACAGGGATGAATTCACCCCTCCACTTT
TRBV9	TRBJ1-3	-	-	CASSLTGPRNGNTIYF	TGTGCCAGCAGCTTGACCGGACCGAGAAATGGAAACACCATATATTTT
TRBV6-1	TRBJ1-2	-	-	CASSEPENYGYTF	TGTGCCAGCAGTGAACCGGAAAACTATGGCTACACCTTC
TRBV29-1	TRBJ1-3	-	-	CSVEDWGNTIYF	TGCAGCGTTGAAGATTGGGGAAACACCATATATTTT
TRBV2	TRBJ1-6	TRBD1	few	CASRDYRDRGSPLHF	TGTGCCAGCAGGGATTACCGGGACAGGGGATCACCCCTCCACTTT
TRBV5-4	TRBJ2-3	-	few	CASSLPLGAGDTQYF	TGTGCCAGCAGCCTTCCCCTCGGGGCCGGAGATACGCAGTATTTT
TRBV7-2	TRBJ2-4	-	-	CASSSQGRIQYF	TGTGCCAGCAGCTCCCAGGGTCGCATTCAGTACTTC
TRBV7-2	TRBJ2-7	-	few	CASSLITETYEQYF	TGTGCCAGCAGCTTAATAACGGAAACCTACGAGCAGTACTTC
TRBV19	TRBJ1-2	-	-	CASTHLPGRENYGYTF	TGTGCCAGTACCCACCTACCGGGACGGGAGAACTATGGCTACACCTTC
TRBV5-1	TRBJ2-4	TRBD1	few	CASSPETGARAINIQYF	TGCGCCAGCAGCCCCGAAACAGGGGCCCGAGCCATAAACATTCAGTACTTC